The clone carrying this T cell receptor beta chain was recorded at least ten times. Its antigen is unknown. The read is 3 residues too short to cover the CDR3 end, so that end is filled in from the germline J gene. These data are taken from a study of T cell clonality in common variable immunodeficiency. The study, taken as a whole, reports: CVID subjects had higher TCRbeta clonality than healthy controls, most marked in about a third. What drives increased CVID clonality needs T cell subpopulation sequencing. In common variable immunodeficiency, TCR beta chains reportedly carried fewer deletions and N-nucleotide insertions.

Profiled with immunoSEQ multiplex PCR; TCRdb holds only in-frame clones, not every one. In total the sample includes 50,000 to 60,000 clones, none of them seen once. Caucasian heritage predominated among both patients and controls. The ends lost 0 bases at V and 10 bases at J; junction bases unmatched: 5. CDR1 is SGHRS and CDR2 is YFSETQ in the germline V gene. The CDR3 contains 15 residues. The gene calls are TRBV5-1 and TRBJ1-6, with 9 bases identical to TRBD1. The receptor comes from a person aged 18 to 70 in good health. The sequencing sample was made of peripheral blood mononuclear cells. This CDR3 reads CASSLVGTGISPLHF. The DNA read from the CDR3 is TGCGCCAGCAGCTTGGTTGGGACAGGGATCTCACCC.